This T cell receptor beta chain was identified during a study of OX40 agonist ivuxolimab in advanced cancers. Sequencing used immunoSEQ multiplex PCR; TCRdb keeps in-frame clones, though not all of them. The repertoire holds some 100,000 clones, with 80% to 90% as singletons. Blood specimens came from baseline, cycle 4 day 1, and cycle 7 day 1. Per germline, CDR1 SGHTA and CDR2 FQGNSA. The CDR3 sequence is 15 residues long. The V and J ends lost 2 bases and 0 bases respectively, with 8 bases between them. This TCR was sampled from an adult with an advanced solid tumor such as melanoma, head and neck, liver or kidney cancer. Source: CD4+ or CD8+ T cells sorted from blood, taken in a trial of the OX40 agonist ivuxolimab. This rearrangement joins TRBV7-2 to TRBJ1-3; D gene uncertain. The CDR3 reads CASSLWRSSGNTIYF. The CDR3 DNA reads as TGTGCCAGCAGCTTATGGCGTAGCTCTGGAAACACCATATATTTT.